This T cell receptor beta chain was recorded in a study of Ad26.COV2.S vaccination and SARS-CoV-2 variants. As for this clone: Its antigen is still unknown.

General study findings and limits: Estimates derived from TCR breadth and depth analyses may have underestimated total T cell responses.

The ends were cut back, 3 bases at V and 0 bases at J, with 9 bases in the middle. Germline V CDR1 and CDR2: DFQATT, SNEGSKA (reference sequence). The CDR3 runs 13 residues. Assay used: immunoSEQ multiplex PCR; TCRdb lists only in-frame clones, some missing. The table records over 110,000 clones, 70% to 90% of them present only once. The material was peripheral blood, obtained after recovery from COVID-19. The receptor was isolated from a human donor who had recovered from COVID-19. V gene TRBV20-1 combines with J gene TRBJ2-7; D is undetermined. The CDR3 here is CSASFVNSYEQYF. The CDR3 nucleotides are TGCAGTGCTAGTTTCGTGAACTCCTACGAGCAGTACTTC.